This TCR beta chain comes out of a study of shared clonotypes between healthy human individuals. Study conclusions and caveats: Shared clonotypes: about 4.6% naive CD4, around 3.5% naive CD8, over 2% memory CD4, 0.4% to 0.45% memory CD8. At large depth, rarefaction still showed sorted-subset sequencing to be incomplete.

Investigators spread the genomic DNA of each subset evenly over several immunoSEQ plates. TCRdb's table, derived via immunoSEQ multiplex PCR, lists solely in-frame clones and lacks some. The repertoire holds about 2 million clones, roughly 94% seen once, with roughly 0.13% in the top ten. Per the germline V gene, CDR1 is MDHEN and CDR2 is SYDVKM. Trimming cost V 5 bases and J 7 bases, with 12 bases left between them. This CDR3 is built from 14 residues. None of the donors, who were healthy HIV-negative adults, had recently had acute infections or vaccinations. A word on this clone: Its specificity is unknown.

The sequence came from a young man in good health. The V call is TRBV28, the J call TRBJ1-6, with D hard to call. Sample: naive CD4+ T cells sorted from blood. Specified subset: CD45RA+ positively selected. CDR3 in amino acids: CASSPALGNSPLHF. The CDR3 nucleotides read TGTGCCAGCAGTCCGGCCCTTGGAAATTCACCCCTCCACTTT.